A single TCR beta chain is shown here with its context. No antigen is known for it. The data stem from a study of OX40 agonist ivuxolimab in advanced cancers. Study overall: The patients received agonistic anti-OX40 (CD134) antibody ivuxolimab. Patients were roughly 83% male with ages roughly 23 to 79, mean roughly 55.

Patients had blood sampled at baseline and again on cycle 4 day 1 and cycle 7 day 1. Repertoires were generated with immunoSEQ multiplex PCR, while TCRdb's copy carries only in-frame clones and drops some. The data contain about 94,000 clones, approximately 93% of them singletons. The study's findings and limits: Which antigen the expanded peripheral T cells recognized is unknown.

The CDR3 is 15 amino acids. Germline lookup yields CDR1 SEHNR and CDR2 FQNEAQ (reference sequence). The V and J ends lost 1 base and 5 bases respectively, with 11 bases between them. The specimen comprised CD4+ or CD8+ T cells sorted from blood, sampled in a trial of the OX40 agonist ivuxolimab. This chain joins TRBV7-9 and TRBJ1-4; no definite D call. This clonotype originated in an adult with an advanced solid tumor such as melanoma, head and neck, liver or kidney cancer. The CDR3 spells CASSLGVAVNEKLFF. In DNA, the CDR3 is TGTGCCAGCAGCTTAGGGGTGGCAGTAAATGAAAAACTGTTTTTT.